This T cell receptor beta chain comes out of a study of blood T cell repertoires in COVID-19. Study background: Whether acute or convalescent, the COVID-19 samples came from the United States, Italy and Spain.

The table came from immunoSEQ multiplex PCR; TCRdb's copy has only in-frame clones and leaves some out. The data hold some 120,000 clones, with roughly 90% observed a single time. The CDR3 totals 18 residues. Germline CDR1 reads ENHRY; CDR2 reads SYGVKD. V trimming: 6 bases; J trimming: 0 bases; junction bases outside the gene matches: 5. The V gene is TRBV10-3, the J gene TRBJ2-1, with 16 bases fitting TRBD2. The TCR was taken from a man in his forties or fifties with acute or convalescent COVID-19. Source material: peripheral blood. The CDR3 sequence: CAISQGLAGGVSYNEQFF. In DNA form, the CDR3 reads TGTGCCATCAGCCAGGGACTAGCGGGAGGGGTCTCCTACAATGAGCAGTTCTTC.